Below are 4 T cell receptor beta chains sequenced from a single sample in a study of blood T cell repertoires in COVID-19. Generated by immunoSEQ multiplex PCR, the TCRdb table keeps only in-frame clones and is missing some. The sample holds about 170,000 clones, roughly 80% seen once. Sequencing was done on a sample of peripheral blood. Receptors originate from a woman in her 70s with COVID-19, enrolled during active disease.

This clone has a handful of counts. The V gene is TRBV18, the J gene TRBJ1-1; 7 bases match TRBD1. J was trimmed by 1 base and V by 2 bases; bases with no gene match: 10. This CDR3 spans 17 amino acids. Germline CDR1 reads KGHSH; CDR2 reads LQKENI. In nucleotides, the CDR3 is TGTGCCAGCTCACCAAGACGGACAGGTGGAGGGAACACTGAAGCTTTCTTT. Translation gives CASSPRRTGGGNTEAFF.

Only a few counts were recorded for this clone. V and J are TRBV3-1 (or the pseudogene TRBV3-2) and TRBJ2-3; 10 bases match TRBD2. CDR3 length: 17 residues. V gave up 2 bases and J gave up 1 base; unmatched junction bases: 6. Germline lookup yields CDR1 LGHDT and CDR2 YNNKEL (reference sequence). The CDR3 nucleotides read TGTGCCAGCAGCCAACCAAGGGGGACTAGCGGCACAGATACGCAGTATTTT. As protein: CASSQPRGTSGTDTQYF.

The V and J genes are TRBV24-1 and TRBJ2-5, with 13 bases lining up with TRBD2. CDR1 and CDR2 from the germline V gene are KGHDR and SFDVKD. With V trimmed by 9 bases and J by 7 bases, 4 bases remained unmatched. The CDR3 has 13 residues. This chain's CDR3 is CATELAGGGTQYF. In DNA form, the CDR3 reads TGTGCCACCGAACTAGCGGGAGGGGGGACCCAGTACTTC.

A few counts support this clone. The chain is built from TRBV3-1 (or the pseudogene TRBV3-2) and TRBJ2-3; the match to TRBD2 covers 11 bases. V was clipped by 6 bases and J by 0 bases; unmatched bases: 5. Germline lookup yields CDR1 LGHDT and CDR2 YNNKEL (reference sequence). The CDR3 is 16 amino acids. The CDR3 DNA reads TGTGCCAGCAGTCGGAGGACTAGCGGGAGCACAGATACGCAGTATTTT. Its protein product is CASSRRTSGSTDTQYF.